This T cell receptor beta chain emerged from a study of OX40 agonist ivuxolimab in advanced cancers. In the study overall: Prior therapy, whether anti-PD-1, anti-PD-L1 or anti-CTLA-4, was allowed, and roughly 44% had some.

The assay was immunoSEQ multiplex PCR, and TCRdb's table has in-frame clones only and misses some. The sample records roughly 91,000 clones, approximately 95% being singletons. V was shortened by 5 bases and J by 4 bases, with 15 bases between the two germline ends. Per germline, CDR1 SEHNR and CDR2 FQNEAQ (reference sequence). The CDR3 loop spans 15 amino acids. The chain recombines TRBV7-9 with TRBJ2-1; D is perhaps TRBD2 (6 bases). The specimen comprised CD4+ or CD8+ T cells sorted from blood, sampled in a trial of the OX40 agonist ivuxolimab. The TCR sequence derives from an adult with an advanced solid tumor such as melanoma, head and neck, liver or kidney cancer. CDR3 nucleotide sequence: TGTGCCAGCAGCGCCAGGGACTGGATGTACAATGAGCAGTTCTTC. Amino acid sequence: CASSARDWMYNEQFF.